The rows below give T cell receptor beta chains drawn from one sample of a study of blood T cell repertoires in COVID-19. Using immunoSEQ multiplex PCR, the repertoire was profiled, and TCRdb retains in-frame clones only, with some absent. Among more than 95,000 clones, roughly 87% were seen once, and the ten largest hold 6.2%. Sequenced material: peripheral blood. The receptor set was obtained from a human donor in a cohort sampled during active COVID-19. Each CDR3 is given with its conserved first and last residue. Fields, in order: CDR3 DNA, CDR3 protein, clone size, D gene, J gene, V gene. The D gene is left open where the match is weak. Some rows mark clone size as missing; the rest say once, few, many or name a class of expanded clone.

cdr3_nt: TGCGCCAGCAGCTTGGAAGGACAGGGGCTGGCTGGTTTCTTT
cdr3_aa: CASSLEGQGLAGFF
clone_size: -
d_call: TRBD1
j_call: TRBJ1-1
v_call: TRBV5-1

cdr3_nt: TGTGCCAGCAGCTTGGGGTCCGGGACAGGGGGTTACACTGAAGCTTTCTTT
cdr3_aa: CASSLGSGTGGYTEAFF
clone_size: -
d_call: TRBD1
j_call: TRBJ1-1
v_call: TRBV5-4

cdr3_nt: TGCGCCAGCAGCCTGACTAGCGGGAGTACCTCCTACGAGCAGTACTTC
cdr3_aa: CASSLTSGSTSYEQYF
clone_size: -
d_call: TRBD2
j_call: TRBJ2-7
v_call: TRBV10-2

cdr3_nt: TGTGCCAGCAGCGAGACAGGGGGCTGGGAGACCCAGTACTTC
cdr3_aa: CASSETGGWETQYF
clone_size: -
d_call: TRBD1
j_call: TRBJ2-5
v_call: TRBV7-2

cdr3_nt: TGTGCCAGCAGTCCTAGGACTAGTTATTCACCCCTCCACTTT
cdr3_aa: CASSPRTSYSPLHF
clone_size: -
d_call: -
j_call: TRBJ1-6
v_call: TRBV27

cdr3_nt: TGTGCCAGCAGCTTCCCCTTAGGAGTAGGGGGGGCTAGGGAGCAGTACTTC
cdr3_aa: CASSFPLGVGGAREQYF
clone_size: -
d_call: -
j_call: TRBJ2-7
v_call: TRBV7-2

cdr3_nt: TGTGCCAGCAGCGAGCGGGGGCAGGTCGGGGAGCTGTTTTTT
cdr3_aa: CASSERGQVGELFF
clone_size: -
d_call: TRBD2
j_call: TRBJ2-2
v_call: TRBV9

cdr3_nt: TGTGCCAGCAGCGTAGGATGGCTAGTTGGCGAGCAGTACTTC
cdr3_aa: CASSVGWLVGEQYF
clone_size: -
d_call: -
j_call: TRBJ2-7
v_call: TRBV9

cdr3_nt: TGTGCCAGCACTGAGCGGGGGACCTACAATGAGCAGTTCTTC
cdr3_aa: CASTERGTYNEQFF
clone_size: -
d_call: TRBD2
j_call: TRBJ2-1
v_call: TRBV28

cdr3_nt: TGTGCCAGCAGCTTTGGGACAGGGGGGTATAGCAATCAGCCCCAGCATTTT
cdr3_aa: CASSFGTGGYSNQPQHF
clone_size: -
d_call: TRBD1
j_call: TRBJ1-5
v_call: TRBV11-2

cdr3_nt: TGTGCCAGTAGTATCGAGACAGGAAATGAAAAACTGTTTTTT
cdr3_aa: CASSIETGNEKLFF
clone_size: -
d_call: -
j_call: TRBJ1-4
v_call: TRBV19

cdr3_nt: TGTGCCAGCAGCGTACGGGACAGCTGGGCACCCCTCCACTTT
cdr3_aa: CASSVRDSWAPLHF
clone_size: few
d_call: TRBD1
j_call: TRBJ1-6
v_call: TRBV9

cdr3_nt: TGTGCCAGCAGCGCCGCCACAGGGGGAACTGAAGCTTTCTTT
cdr3_aa: CASSAATGGTEAFF
clone_size: -
d_call: TRBD1
j_call: TRBJ1-1
v_call: TRBV9

cdr3_nt: TGTGCCAGCAGCCCAGGCTTTACTAACTATGGCTACACCTTC
cdr3_aa: CASSPGFTNYGYTF
clone_size: -
d_call: -
j_call: TRBJ1-2
v_call: TRBV3-1/TRBV3-2

cdr3_nt: TGCGCCAGCAGCTTGGAACTAGCGGTGTCCTACAATGAGCAGTTCTTC
cdr3_aa: CASSLELAVSYNEQFF
clone_size: -
d_call: TRBD2
j_call: TRBJ2-1
v_call: TRBV5-1

cdr3_nt: TGTGCCAGTAGTATCAGAGACAGGGGGCTTATCTACGAGCAGTACTTC
cdr3_aa: CASSIRDRGLIYEQYF
clone_size: -
d_call: TRBD1
j_call: TRBJ2-7
v_call: TRBV19

cdr3_nt: TGTGCCAGCAGCCCCCGGGGACAGGGAGAAGAATCTTTCTTT
cdr3_aa: CASSPRGQGEESFF
clone_size: -
d_call: TRBD1
j_call: TRBJ1-1
v_call: TRBV13

cdr3_nt: TGTGCCAGCAGGCGGACAGCCTTGAACACTGAAGCTTTCTTT
cdr3_aa: CASRRTALNTEAFF
clone_size: -
d_call: -
j_call: TRBJ1-1
v_call: TRBV6-5

cdr3_nt: TGTGCCAGCAGCGTAGGGTTGACAGGGGGCGAGGCACCCCTCCACTTT
cdr3_aa: CASSVGLTGGEAPLHF
clone_size: once
d_call: TRBD1
j_call: TRBJ1-6
v_call: TRBV9